This is a list of T cell receptor beta chains from one sample in a study of T cell responses to AZD1222 COVID-19 vaccine. The table came from immunoSEQ multiplex PCR; TCRdb's copy has only in-frame clones and leaves some out. This table has some 130,000 clones, roughly 87% appearing once. Here the sequenced sample was peripheral blood, taken 28 days after the second AZD1222 dose. The receptors derive from an adult who received the AZD1222 COVID-19 vaccine. CDR3s include the opening cysteine and the closing phenylalanine or tryptophan. A D gene is named only where the DNA matches it firmly. Size tells how often a clone was seen (once, few, many) or the class of an expanded clone, and some rows leave it out.

size	J	V	D	length	DNA	CDR3
-	TRBJ1-5	TRBV19	-	15	TGTGCCAGTAGCGTGACACTATATAGCAATCAGCCCCAGCATTTT	CASSVTLYSNQPQHF
-	TRBJ2-3	TRBV4-3	TRBD1	13	TGCGCCAGCAGCCATCCAGGGGGAGATACGCAGTATTTT	CASSHPGGDTQYF
-	TRBJ1-3	TRBV3-1/TRBV3-2	-	15	TGTGCCAGCAGCCCCCCGGGGGTACGAGGAAACACCATATATTTT	CASSPPGVRGNTIYF
-	TRBJ2-7	TRBV10-3	TRBD2	14	TGTGCCATCGGCGGGACTAGCGGACCCTACGAGCAGTACTTC	CAIGGTSGPYEQYF
-	TRBJ1-1	TRBV7-9	TRBD1	15	TGTGCCAGCAGCAAAACGACAGGGACCGACACTGAAGCTTTCTTT	CASSKTTGTDTEAFF
once	TRBJ2-1	TRBV18	TRBD2	15	TGTGCCAGCTCAGAACTAGCGGGGGGAAACAATGAGCAGTTCTTC	CASSELAGGNNEQFF
-	TRBJ2-2	TRBV2	TRBD1	14	TGTGCCAGCCGGACAGGGCGGAACACCGGGGAGCTGTTTTTT	CASRTGRNTGELFF
-	TRBJ2-1	TRBV7-2	-	15	TGTGCCAGCAGCTTCTCGGGGGGCAATAATAATGAGCAGTTCTTC	CASSFSGGNNNEQFF
-	TRBJ2-7	TRBV5-4	TRBD2	14	TGTGCCAGCAGACCAACTAGCGGGACCTACGAGCAGTACTTC	CASRPTSGTYEQYF
few	TRBJ2-2	TRBV5-6	TRBD1	16	TGTGCCAGCAGCTGGCGGGACAGGGAAAGCACCGGGGAGCTGTTTTTT	CASSWRDRESTGELFF
-	TRBJ2-5	TRBV9	TRBD1	14	TGTGCCAGCAGCGTATGGGACAGTCAAGAGACCCAGTACTTC	CASSVWDSQETQYF
-	TRBJ2-3	TRBV5-1	-	13	TGCGCCAGCAGCCCTCCCGGGGAGGATACGCAGTATTTT	CASSPPGEDTQYF
-	TRBJ2-6	TRBV28	TRBD2	15	TGTGCCAGCAGTTTCCGGGGGGCTGGGGCCAACGTCCTGACTTTC	CASSFRGAGANVLTF
-	TRBJ2-1	TRBV4-2	TRBD2	16	TGTGCCAGCAGCCAAGAGTCAGCGGGGTCCTACAATGAGCAGTTCTTC	CASSQESAGSYNEQFF
-	TRBJ1-2	TRBV6-5	-	13	TGTGCCAGCAGGTTGGACCTTCCATATGGCTACACCTTC	CASRLDLPYGYTF
-	TRBJ2-3	TRBV4-2	TRBD2	17	TGTGCCAGCAGCCAAGATGGCCTAGCGGGGCCCACAGATACGCAGTATTTT	CASSQDGLAGPTDTQYF
-	TRBJ2-7	TRBV9	-	13	TGTGCCAGCAGCCCTAGAGGGGCCTACGAGCAGTACTTC	CASSPRGAYEQYF
-	TRBJ2-1	TRBV19	TRBD2	15	TGTGCCAGTACCAAAAGCGGGGGCCGACCCAATGAGCAGTTCTTC	CASTKSGGRPNEQFF
-	TRBJ2-5	TRBV7-3	TRBD1	14	TGTGCCAGCAGCTCCGGGACAGGGGAGGGGACCCAGTACTTC	CASSSGTGEGTQYF
-	TRBJ1-5	TRBV2	TRBD1	15	TGTGCCAGCAGTATCACAGGGGGAAATAATCAGCCCCAGCATTTT	CASSITGGNNQPQHF
-	TRBJ1-1	TRBV9	-	14	TGTGCCAGCAGCGTAGCCGGGGTGGGCACTGAAGCTTTCTTT	CASSVAGVGTEAFF
few	TRBJ1-5	TRBV19	-	13	TGTGCCAGTAGTATCCAAGTCGCTCAGCCCCAGCATTTT	CASSIQVAQPQHF
-	TRBJ1-3	TRBV28	-	13	-	CASSTSVGDTIYF
-	TRBJ2-7	TRBV19	-	15	TGTGCCAGTAGTATTGAGGCACAGAAGATATACGAGCAGTACTTC	CASSIEAQKIYEQYF
-	TRBJ1-1	TRBV24-1	-	14	TGTGCCACCAGTGATGGGCTTATGAACACTGAAGCTTTCTTT	CATSDGLMNTEAFF
-	TRBJ1-2	TRBV4-3	-	14	TGCGCCAGCAGCCCCTCCGCCAGGGACTATGGCTACACCTTC	CASSPSARDYGYTF
-	TRBJ1-4	TRBV5-1	-	13	TGCGCCAGCAGCTTGGATGGCCGGGAAAAACTGTTTTTT	CASSLDGREKLFF
-	TRBJ1-1	TRBV5-1	TRBD1	15	TGCGCCAGCAGCTTAGAGGGGGCTCGGGACACTGAAGCTTTCTTT	CASSLEGARDTEAFF
-	TRBJ1-2	TRBV6-6	-	13	TGTGCCAGCAGGGCCACTCAGGGCGGTGGCTACACCTTC	CASRATQGGGYTF
-	TRBJ2-2	TRBV12-5	-	16	TGTGCTAGTGGTTTGGTATCAGGTAGAGTGCCCGGGGAGCTGTTTTTT	CASGLVSGRVPGELFF
-	TRBJ2-2	TRBV6-4	-	14	TGTGCCAGCAGTGGGGACCCGAACACCGGGGAGCTGTTTTTT	CASSGDPNTGELFF
-	TRBJ1-1	TRBV5-1	-	12	TGCGCCAGCAGCTCACAGGGTCCTGAAGCTTTCTTT	CASSSQGPEAFF
-	TRBJ1-2	TRBV6-2/TRBV6-3	TRBD1	14	TGTGCCAGCAGTTACCTGGGACAGGGGAATGGCTACACCTTC	CASSYLGQGNGYTF
-	TRBJ1-1	TRBV5-8	-	14	TGTGCCAGCAGCTTGGCTGTCGGGATCACTGAAGCTTTCTTT	CASSLAVGITEAFF
few	TRBJ2-7	TRBV5-4	TRBD1	16	TGTGCCAGCAGCAGCTCCGGGACAGCCGCCTCCTACGAGCAGTACTTC	CASSSSGTAASYEQYF
-	TRBJ2-1	TRBV4-1	-	15	TGCGCCAGCAGCCATCCTGCGGGGGCGTACAATGAGCAGTTCTTC	CASSHPAGAYNEQFF
-	TRBJ1-2	TRBV5-1	-	15	TGCGCCAGCAGCACGGGCGGCCCCTCTAACTATGGCTACACCTTC	CASSTGGPSNYGYTF
-	TRBJ1-4	TRBV3-1/TRBV3-2	-	10	TGTGCCAGCGGGACGGAAAAACTGTTTTTT	CASGTEKLFF
-	TRBJ2-1	TRBV7-9	-	16	TGTGCCAGCAGTCTAAGGGCGGGGTCCCTATACAATGAGCAGTTCTTC	CASSLRAGSLYNEQFF
-	TRBJ2-7	TRBV5-1	TRBD1	14	TGCGCCAGCAGTAGGTCAGGGGGAGCATACGAGCAGTACTTC	CASSRSGGAYEQYF
-	TRBJ1-1	TRBV7-9	TRBD1	15	TGTGCCAGCAGTCAACCGGGACAGGGGAGGACTGAAGCTTTCTTT	CASSQPGQGRTEAFF
-	TRBJ1-2	TRBV6-5	-	13	TGTGCCACGAGGGGGGACAATAACTATGGCTACACCTTC	CATRGDNNYGYTF